This TCR beta chain was found in a study of OX40 agonist ivuxolimab in advanced cancers. Study as a whole: Participants, 82.7% male, averaged roughly 59 years of age, ranging from about 23 to 80.

From germline, CDR1 is SGHRS and CDR2 YFSETQ. The V segment lost 3 bases and the J segment 2 bases; nucleotides outside the gene matches: 6. The CDR3 is 15 residues long. Sequencing used immunoSEQ multiplex PCR; TCRdb keeps in-frame clones, though not all of them. The sample has around 72,000 clones, 75% to 90% seen once. This receptor was taken from an adult with an advanced solid tumor such as melanoma, head and neck, liver or kidney cancer. Material: CD4+ or CD8+ T cells sorted from blood, obtained in a trial of the OX40 agonist ivuxolimab. V gene TRBV5-1 combines with J gene TRBJ2-5, with 8 bases aligning to TRBD2. DNA for the CDR3: TGCGCCAGCAGCTCGGGAGGGGTGCGACAAGAGACCCAGTACTTC. As protein: CASSSGGVRQETQYF. Looking up the rest from reference TRBV5-1 and TRBJ2-5 gives the full variable domain: KAGVTQTPRYLIKTRGQQVTLSCSPISGHRSVSWYQQTPGQGLQFLFEYFSETQRNKGNFPGRFSGRQFSNSRSEMNVSTLELGDSALYLCASSSGGVRQETQYFGPGTRLLVL.